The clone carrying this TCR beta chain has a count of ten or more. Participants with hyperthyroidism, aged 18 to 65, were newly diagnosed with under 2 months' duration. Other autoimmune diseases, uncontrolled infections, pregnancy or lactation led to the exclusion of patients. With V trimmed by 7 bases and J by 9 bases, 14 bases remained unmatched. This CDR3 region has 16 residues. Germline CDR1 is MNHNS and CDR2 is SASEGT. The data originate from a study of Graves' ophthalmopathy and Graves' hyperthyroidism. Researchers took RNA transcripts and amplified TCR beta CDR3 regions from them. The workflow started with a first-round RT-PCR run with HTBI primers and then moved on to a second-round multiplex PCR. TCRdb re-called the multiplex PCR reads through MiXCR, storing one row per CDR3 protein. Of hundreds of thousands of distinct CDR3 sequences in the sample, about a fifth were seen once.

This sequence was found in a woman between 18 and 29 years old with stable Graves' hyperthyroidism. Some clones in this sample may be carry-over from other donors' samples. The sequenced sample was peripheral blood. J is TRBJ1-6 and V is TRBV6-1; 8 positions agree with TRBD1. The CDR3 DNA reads TGTGCCAGCATCCCCAACAGGGGGACGGGTGGTTCACCCCTCCACTTT. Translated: CASIPNRGTGGSPLHF.